The clone carrying this T cell receptor beta chain has only a few counts. Its antigen is unidentified. Trimming removed 3 bases at V and 4 bases at J, with 10 bases between. CDR1 and CDR2 (germline): SGDLS, YYNGEE. The CDR3 totals 13 residues. This entry is derived from a study of cytomegalovirus exposure and HLA in healthy donors. As for the study in general: Previous work identified roughly 120 million unique TCR beta sequences from around 200 million T cells.

The study's findings and limits: V- and J-gene trimming in TCR beta was tied to a missense DCLRE1C variant by an analysis performed later. As a later analysis showed, several of the most significant clusters appeared to be linked to common viral pathogens.

Amplification used 60 Vbeta primers and 13 Jbeta primers. Data came from immunoSEQ multiplex PCR; TCRdb stores just in-frame clones and leaves some out. The sample lists under 170,000 clones, roughly three quarters occurring once. The chain carries TRBV9 and TRBJ1-1, with unresolved D. Sequenced: PBMCs. The sequence was obtained from a human donor in good health. CDR3 bases: TGTGCCAGCAGCGCTAGATTTTCCACTGAAGCTTTCTTT. Amino acids: CASSARFSTEAFF. The full variable domain, rest sourced from reference TRBV9 and TRBJ1-1, is DSGVTQTPKHLITATGQRVTLRCSPRSGDLSVYWYQQSLDQGLQFLIQYYNGEERAKGNILERFSAQQFPDLHSELNLSSLELGDSALYFCASSARFSTEAFFGQGTRLTVV.